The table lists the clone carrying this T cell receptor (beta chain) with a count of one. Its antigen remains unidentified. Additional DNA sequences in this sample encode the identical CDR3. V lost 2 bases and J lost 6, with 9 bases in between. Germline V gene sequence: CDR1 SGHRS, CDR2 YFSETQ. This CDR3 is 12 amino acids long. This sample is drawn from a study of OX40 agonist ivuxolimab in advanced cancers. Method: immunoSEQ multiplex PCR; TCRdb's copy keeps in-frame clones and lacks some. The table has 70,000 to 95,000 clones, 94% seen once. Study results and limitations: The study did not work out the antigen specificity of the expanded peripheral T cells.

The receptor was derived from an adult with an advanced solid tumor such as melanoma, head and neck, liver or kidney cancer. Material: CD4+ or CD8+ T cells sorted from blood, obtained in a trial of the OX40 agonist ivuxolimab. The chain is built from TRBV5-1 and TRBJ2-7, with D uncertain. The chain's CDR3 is CASSFTGGEQYF. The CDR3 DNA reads TGCGCCAGCAGCTTTACGGGCGGCGAGCAGTACTTC.